This is a list of T cell receptor beta chains from one sample in a study of CXCR3-negative and CXCR3-positive naive CD8 T cells. TCRdb processed the 5' RACE reads again and assigns one entry to each CDR3 protein, with no DNA. Its table lists 55,000 to 75,000 distinct CDR3 sequences. Source material: naive CXCR3+ CD8+ T cells from blood. The receptors stem from a human donor in good health. Some clones in this sample may be carry-over from other donors' samples. Both conserved end residues are part of each CDR3. A clone size is listed for some rows: how often the clone was seen (once, few, many), or a class if it is expanded.

v_call,clone_size,j_call,cdr3_aa
TRBV4-3,-,TRBJ2-1,CASSQDRYPNEQFF
TRBV4-1,-,TRBJ2-5,CASSQDIDTFLQETQYF
TRBV6-5,-,TRBJ1-1,CASSFQGNTEAFF
TRBV5-1,-,TRBJ2-7,CASSLGTSGPYEQYF
TRBV25-1,-,TRBJ1-2,CASSDPTGGSGYTF
TRBV12-3/TRBV12-4,-,TRBJ2-1,CARKRGGRNEQFF
TRBV7-9,-,TRBJ2-3,CASSQGSTDTQYF
TRBV10-1,-,TRBJ2-2,CASSESLGYTGELFF
TRBV27,-,TRBJ2-7,CASSQGSLYEQYF
TRBV6-2/TRBV6-3,-,TRBJ1-5,CASSYVVVNQPQHF
TRBV4-3,-,TRBJ1-1,CASSQDRQRNTEAFF
TRBV12-3/TRBV12-4,-,TRBJ1-2,CASSLALQGAPYGYTF
TRBV4-3,-,TRBJ2-3,CASSQDTDRGAADTQYF
TRBV20-1,-,TRBJ2-1,CSARDLMGRDDEQFF
TRBV14,-,TRBJ2-7,CASSQDLGTYEQYF
TRBV28,-,TRBJ1-5,CASNGRSVLWNQPQHF
TRBV12-3/TRBV12-4,-,TRBJ2-5,CASSSELGTQGWEETQYF
TRBV14,-,TRBJ2-7,CACSQVSGQSYEQYF
TRBV29-1,-,TRBJ1-1,CSVGGGTNTEAFF
TRBV4-3,-,TRBJ2-4,CASSQGLGEANIQYF
TRBV7-8,-,TRBJ2-3,CASSPPGLLTDTQYF
TRBV12-3/TRBV12-4,-,TRBJ2-1,CASSPHLAAGLNEQFF
TRBV29-1,-,TRBJ2-7,CSVDAGSGYEQYF
TRBV4-3,medium-sized,TRBJ1-1,CASSQDLGLNTEAFF
TRBV20-1,-,TRBJ1-1,CSAADRASTEAFF
TRBV7-9,-,TRBJ1-2,CASSPPTGNYGYTF
TRBV7-9,-,TRBJ2-5,CASSLPSGGETQYF
TRBV7-9,-,TRBJ2-1,CASSSGTGYSYNEQFF
TRBV20-1,-,TRBJ1-2,CSASREVYGYTF
TRBV7-9,-,TRBJ1-2,CASSRINDRLYGYTF
TRBV10-3,-,TRBJ2-2,CAIMGRGENTGELFF
TRBV7-8,-,TRBJ1-2,CASSGRQGNYGYTF
TRBV20-1,-,TRBJ2-1,CSARDGQIYNEPFF
TRBV6-5,-,TRBJ2-7,CASSPDEEVAYEQYF
TRBV4-3,-,TRBJ2-2,CASSQDTAGGGTGELFF
TRBV10-2,-,TRBJ1-5,CASSLGTGNQPQHF
TRBV12-3/TRBV12-4,-,TRBJ2-7,CASSYLGTGFDEQYF
TRBV7-6,-,TRBJ2-1,CASSLDFGGLGSYNEQFF
TRBV7-9,-,TRBJ1-2,CASRGGDGGYTF
TRBV28,-,TRBJ2-1,CASSRTLGHEQFF
TRBV7-2,-,TRBJ2-7,CASSLRTSSYEQYF
TRBV11-3,-,TRBJ2-1,CASSPRLARGDNEQFF
TRBV5-8,-,TRBJ1-2,CASSFVGTGNLNYGTGGYTF